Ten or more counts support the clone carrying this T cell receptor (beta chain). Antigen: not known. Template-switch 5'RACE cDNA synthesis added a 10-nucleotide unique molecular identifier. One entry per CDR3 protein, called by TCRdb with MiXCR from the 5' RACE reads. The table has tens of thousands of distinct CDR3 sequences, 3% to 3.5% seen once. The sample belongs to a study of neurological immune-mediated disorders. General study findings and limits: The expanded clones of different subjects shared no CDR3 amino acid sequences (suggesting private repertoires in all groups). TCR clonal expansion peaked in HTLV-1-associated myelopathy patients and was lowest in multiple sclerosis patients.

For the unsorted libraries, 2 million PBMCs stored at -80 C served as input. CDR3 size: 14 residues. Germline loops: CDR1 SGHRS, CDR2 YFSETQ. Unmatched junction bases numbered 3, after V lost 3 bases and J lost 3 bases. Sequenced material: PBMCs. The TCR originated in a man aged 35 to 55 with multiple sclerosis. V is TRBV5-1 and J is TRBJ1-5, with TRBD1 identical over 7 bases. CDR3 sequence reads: CASSSGQINQPQHF. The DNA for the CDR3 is TGCGCCAGCAGCTCGGGACAGATCAATCAGCCCCAGCATTTT.